Listed below are T cell receptor beta chains from one sample, sequenced in a study of cytomegalovirus exposure and HLA in healthy donors. The data were produced by immunoSEQ multiplex PCR, yet TCRdb's version contains in-frame clones alone and is incomplete. The data contain 150,000 or so clones, around two thirds of them seen just once; the ten biggest clones take up about 10%. The sample was PBMCs. The receptors derive from a man aged 30-40 years in good health and CMV-seropositive. The CDR3 runs from the conserved cysteine through the conserved F or W. Each record gives: D gene, V gene, clone size, J gene, CDR3 DNA, CDR3 protein. A D gene is named only where the DNA matches it firmly. A row's size may be missing; if present it is once, few, many or a size class.

-	TRBV9	-	TRBJ1-2	TGTGCCAGCAGCGTAGAGGGACTCAGGGCTAACTATGGCTACACCTTC	CASSVEGLRANYGYTF
-	TRBV2	-	TRBJ2-7	TGTGCCAGTCTGAGGGAATCCTCCTACGAGCAGTACTTC	CASLRESSYEQYF
-	TRBV29-1	-	TRBJ2-5	TGCAGCGTTGAGTTGGCCCCCCAGGGGGAGACCCAGTACTTC	CSVELAPQGETQYF
TRBD2	TRBV7-6	-	TRBJ2-3	TGTGCCAGCAGCTTAGTCGGGTGGCTAGCGGGAGGTCTCACAGATACGCAGTATTTT	CASSLVGWLAGGLTDTQYF
-	TRBV15	few	TRBJ1-5	TGTGCCACCAGCAGGAGGGTCCAGCCCCAGCATTTT	CATSRRVQPQHF
-	TRBV5-1	-	TRBJ2-1	TGCGCCAGCAGCTATTACGGTGGTGCTGGTAATGAGCAGTTCTTC	CASSYYGGAGNEQFF
TRBD1	TRBV29-1	-	TRBJ2-7	TGCAGCGGGGGAAACTTACCGGGACAGGGTTCGGGGGAGCAGTACTTC	CSGGNLPGQGSGEQYF
-	TRBV4-2	few	TRBJ1-2	TGTGCCAGCAGCCAAGATTTGAAAACCGGCGGTGGCTACACCTTC	CASSQDLKTGGGYTF
TRBD2	TRBV7-2	few	TRBJ2-1	TGTGCCAGCAGCCCCCAGGGCCTAGCGGGGGGGACAGGTGAGCAGTTCTTC	CASSPQGLAGGTGEQFF
-	TRBV5-1	-	TRBJ2-7	TGCGCCAGCAGAATCCGGGGGGCTAGCTACGAGCAGTACTTC	CASRIRGASYEQYF
-	TRBV7-6	-	TRBJ1-2	TGTGCCAGCAGCGGACCGGAATCTCAAAGGGGTGGCTACACCTTC	CASSGPESQRGGYTF
-	TRBV2	-	TRBJ2-2	TGTGCCAGCAGTAACAGCAACCGACGCGAGACGAACACCGGGGAGCTGTTTTTT	CASSNSNRRETNTGELFF
TRBD1	TRBV12-5	-	TRBJ1-2	TGTGCTAGTGGTTTGGTACTTGGGACAGGAGGGCCTATTAACTATGGCTACACCTTC	CASGLVLGTGGPINYGYTF
-	TRBV6-5	-	TRBJ2-7	TGTGCCAGCAGCCAGGGAGGAGCAGACCCCTACGAGCAGTACTTC	CASSQGGADPYEQYF
-	TRBV28	-	TRBJ1-3	TGTGCCAGCAGTTCGACAGACACCATATATTTT	CASSSTDTIYF
TRBD2	TRBV14	-	TRBJ2-7	TGTGCCAGCAGCCAAGGATTAGCGGGAGAAGCGTACGAGCAGTACTTC	CASSQGLAGEAYEQYF
-	TRBV6-5	-	TRBJ1-4	TGTGCCAGCAGTTCCTGGGGAGGGATAGGCGAAAAACTGTTTTTT	CASSSWGGIGEKLFF
-	TRBV6-1	-	TRBJ2-2	TGTGCCAGCAGTGCGTCTGGGGAGCTGTTTTTT	CASSASGELFF
TRBD1	TRBV27	-	TRBJ1-1	TGTGCCAGCCGCACGACAGGGGGCACTGAAGCTTTCTTT	CASRTTGGTEAFF
-	TRBV12-2	-	TRBJ2-5	TGTGCAAGTCGCTTAGTTAATTCGGACTATCAAGAGACCCAGTACTTC	CASRLVNSDYQETQYF
TRBD2	TRBV19	-	TRBJ2-7	TGTGCCAGTAGTATCGCGCGGGAGAGGTACGAGCAGTACTTC	CASSIARERYEQYF
TRBD2	TRBV28	-	TRBJ2-7	TGTGCCAGCAGTTTATTAGGGAGGGAGTACGAGCAGTACTTC	CASSLLGREYEQYF
TRBD2	TRBV19	-	TRBJ2-1	TGTGCCAGTAGTATTCGGCTAGCGGGAGATCTGCAGTTCTTC	CASSIRLAGDLQFF
-	TRBV6-1	-	TRBJ2-5	TGTGCCAGCAGGACGGAGTACCAAGAGACCCAGTACTTC	CASRTEYQETQYF
TRBD2	TRBV10-3	-	TRBJ2-6	TGTGCCATCCTGCGATTAGCGGGAGTTGCTGGGGCCAACGTCCTGACTTTC	CAILRLAGVAGANVLTF
-	TRBV6-6	-	TRBJ2-6	TGTGCCAGCAGCTTCGACAGAACCTCTGGGGCCAACGTCCTGACTTTC	CASSFDRTSGANVLTF
-	TRBV25-1	-	TRBJ2-5	TGTGCCAGCAGTGAATTACAGGACATCGGTGAGACCCAGTACTTC	CASSELQDIGETQYF
TRBD1	TRBV30	-	TRBJ2-7	TGTGCCTGGAGTCTTAGGACGCAAACAGGGGTATCGTACTTC	CAWSLRTQTGVSYF
TRBD1	TRBV2	-	TRBJ2-7	TGTGCCAGCAGTGGGGGACAGGGGAGCTCCTACGAGCAGTACTTC	CASSGGQGSSYEQYF
-	TRBV10-2	-	TRBJ2-7	TGCGCCAGCAGTGGAGGGACTGACTCCTACGAGCAGTACTTC	CASSGGTDSYEQYF
TRBD1	TRBV19	-	TRBJ2-6	TGTGCCAGTAGAGAGACAGGGTGGTCTGGGGCCAACGTCCTGACTTTC	CASRETGWSGANVLTF
-	TRBV5-6	-	TRBJ2-3	TGTGCCAGCAGCCAAAGGGAGGGGGGGACAGATACGCAGTATTTT	CASSQREGGTDTQYF
TRBD1	TRBV5-5	-	TRBJ1-2	TGTGCCAGCAGCCGTACAGGGGTGCGCGGCTACACCTTC	CASSRTGVRGYTF
TRBD2	TRBV27	-	TRBJ2-1	TGTGCCAGCACCCAAGCGGGAGGCAGTCATGAGCAGTTCTTC	CASTQAGGSHEQFF
-	TRBV27	-	TRBJ2-1	TGTGCCAGCAGTCAATACAATGAGCAGTTCTTC	CASSQYNEQFF
-	TRBV27	-	TRBJ2-3	TGTGCCAGCAGTTCACCAGGGTCCACAGATACGCAGTATTTT	CASSSPGSTDTQYF
-	TRBV5-1	-	TRBJ1-3	TGCGCCAGCAGCCTAGGGAGCTCTGGAAACACCATATATTTT	CASSLGSSGNTIYF
TRBD2	TRBV5-4	-	TRBJ2-7	TGTGCCAGCAGTTCCGGGGCCGGGACTAGCGGGATCTACGAGCAGTACTTC	CASSSGAGTSGIYEQYF
-	TRBV2	-	TRBJ1-1	TGTGCCAGCAGTGAAGCCCCAGGCAACACTGAAGCTTTCTTT	CASSEAPGNTEAFF
TRBD2	TRBV4-1	-	TRBJ2-7	TGCGCCAGCAGCTCGCGGACTAGCGCTTCCTACGAGCAGTACTTC	CASSSRTSASYEQYF
-	TRBV21-1	-	TRBJ1-4	TGTGCCAGCAGCAAAGCTCGGACAGGGCTTGAAAAACTGTTTTTT	CASSKARTGLEKLFF
TRBD1	TRBV5-4	-	TRBJ1-6	TGTGCCAGCAGTCGTACACAGGGGGTTGATTCACCCCTCCACTTT	CASSRTQGVDSPLHF
TRBD2	TRBV2	-	TRBJ2-7	TGTGCCAGGGGACTAGTCTTATCCGAGCAGTACTTC	CARGLVLSEQYF
TRBD2	TRBV12-5	few	TRBJ2-1	TGTGCTACTCATAACGCGCGGGGGGGGGCAAAGGCAAATGAGCAGTTCTTC	CATHNARGGAKANEQFF
TRBD1	TRBV19	-	TRBJ1-3	TGTGCCAGTAGAACAGGGGTCTCTGGAAACACCATATATTTT	CASRTGVSGNTIYF
TRBD1	TRBV7-9	-	TRBJ2-7	TGTGCCAGCAGCTTGATGGGACAGGGAACGGACGAGCAGTACTTC	CASSLMGQGTDEQYF
-	TRBV4-1	-	TRBJ2-7	TGCGCCAGCAGCCAAGAAGAGAGGGTTACATCCTACGAGCAGTACTTC	CASSQEERVTSYEQYF
-	TRBV6-1	once	TRBJ2-1	TGTGCCAGCAGTGAAGTCCAGACATTTAATGAGCAGTTCTTC	CASSEVQTFNEQFF
TRBD1	TRBV28	-	TRBJ1-2	TGTGCCAGCAGTTCACCGGGACAGGGGGCGGGGGATGGCTACACCTTC	CASSSPGQGAGDGYTF
-	TRBV4-1	-	TRBJ1-2	TGCGCCAGCAGCCACGGAGTAGCAAAGGGGAATTTCTATGGCTACACCTTC	CASSHGVAKGNFYGYTF
-	TRBV7-2	once	TRBJ2-7	TGTGCCAGCAGCCCTAGAGGTGGAGATGGCGACGAGCAGTACTTC	CASSPRGGDGDEQYF
-	TRBV7-9	-	TRBJ2-1	TGTGCCAGCAGGTCGGGAAGGGCACCTTACAATGAGCAGTTCTTC	CASRSGRAPYNEQFF
TRBD2	TRBV29-1	-	TRBJ2-7	TGCAGCGTTGGGGACTACGGGTACGAGCAGTACTTC	CSVGDYGYEQYF